This record concerns one T cell receptor (beta chain) sequence. What this receptor recognizes is not known. There are no base qualities to consult, and no much larger clone falls within one base. Systemically healthy Caucasian individuals from Russia, some 40 in total and aged about 6 to 100 years, were included as donors. About 10 milliliters of peripheral blood were collected from each donor into EDTA-treated Vacutainer tubes. Ficoll-Paque density-gradient centrifugation was used to isolate PBMCs, with at least 6 million obtained per sample. Trizol reagent was used to extract total RNA from the PBMCs, yielding at least 5 micrograms per sample. For every donor, an aliquot of PBMCs went through flow cytometry to measure the percentages of naive CD45RAhigh/CD27high T cells. This sample was taken from a study of blood T cells in healthy people across ages (dated by TCRdb to between 2015 and 2017). Broadly, across the study: In model experiments, roughly one uniquely barcoded TCR beta cDNA molecule per two T cells was captured by template switching. For two donors (one aged 18 to 30 and one aged 80 or older), the study analyzed two additional independent replicas of 1 million unique cDNA reads from the same blood draw. Using deep sequencing normalized with unique cDNA molecular identifiers, the study measured how TCR beta repertoire diversity changes with age. The donors were split into four age groups: young (average 16 years), middle-aged (roughly 39), aged (roughly 65) and long-lived (roughly 88). To avoid experimental bias, donors of different ages were spread randomly across the sequencing lanes.

The full study reports these points: Observed TCR beta diversity per million T cells fell roughly linearly with age, and a significant reduction was already apparent by age around 40. The long-lived group showed more naive CD4+ T cells, fewer expanded clones and increased TCR diversity than the aged group, suggesting age selection. Estimates of total diversity based on one million sequenced T cells were considered lower bounds and underestimates. Because the CMV infection status of the donors was unknown, age-related changes in expanded clonotypes may potentially have been confounded. There was a strong correlation between observed TCR beta diversity and the percentage of naive T cells measured by flow cytometry. Bulk unsorted PBMC profiling prevented conclusive comparison of naive and antigen-experienced compartments.

The method was 5' RACE. TCRdb shows the sequencer as Illumina HiSeq 2500. A second PCR of 7 to 11 cycles was performed with a sample-barcoded 5' primer and a J-beta primer mix. A unique molecular identifier was introduced onto each TCR beta cDNA molecule by a template-switch 5' adaptor carrying 12 random nucleotides. Each sample yielded at least 3 million CDR3-containing paired-end reads. The Mint cDNA synthesis kit, primed by a TRBC-specific oligonucleotide, was used to synthesize first-strand cDNA from all RNA. All cDNA was treated with uracil-DNA glycosylase and then went through a first 18-cycle PCR with the universal primers M1SS and BC2_uni_R. As for how the authors treated the data: For normalization, 1 million high-quality reads, each with a distinct molecular identifier, were randomly selected from each sample. Reads with shared molecular identifiers were discarded instead of being binned into consensus sequences. MiTCR, with a Q25 quality threshold and the strictest error-elimination algorithm, was used for CDR3 identification, clonotype clustering and error correction. Lower-bound total TCR beta diversity was estimated with a nonparametric unseen species model using Euler transformation. The raw public data were reprocessed by TCRdb itself: fastp quality trimming at Q25, MiXCR clonotype calling, in-frame beta chains only. Rows merge per CDR3 protein into single entries with the most common DNA and genes. TCRdb's processing, not the authors' own work, is the source of the V and J calls. For this sample the table gives over 950,000 distinct CDR3 sequences, of which roughly two fifths were detected only once. About an eighth of the sample rests with the top ten.

From a lookup of the germline V gene (reference sequence), CDR1 and CDR2 are LNHNV and YYDKDF. Its CDR3 holds 14 amino acids, cysteine through phenylalanine. The sequence is cut down to CDR3 DNA, 42 bases in frame from base 1. Trimming takes 5 bases off V and 1 base off J; junction bases not matched to a gene: 2. This chain is built from TRBV15 and TRBJ1-2; TRBD1 lines up with 9 middle nucleotides. The sequencing sample was made of blood. This TCR came from a man in his late teens or twenties in good health. The DNA sequence is TGTGCCACCAGCGTGGACAGGGGTAACTATGGCTACACCTTC. This yields the protein CATSVDRGNYGYTF. Outside the CDR3, residues come from the reference TRBV15 and TRBJ1-2 proteins, so the full variable domain is: DAMVIQNPRYQVTQFGKPVTLSCSQTLNHNVMYWYQQKSSQAPKLLFHYYDKDFNNEADTPDNFQSRRPNTSFCFLDIRSPGLGDTAMYLCATSVDRGNYGYTFGSGTRLTVV.